The TCR beta chain under discussion was sequenced for a study of shared clonotypes between healthy human individuals (TCRdb year 2020). With respect to the entire study: Three men and a couple of women, aged 18 to 49 years, made up the cohort. Leukapheresis yielded between about 0.9 and 9.5 billion PBMCs per donor. To estimate repertoire size and how much clonotypes are shared between individuals, the study performed deep sequencing of blood TCR repertoires from 4 to 6 healthy adults. To increase sequencing depth and limit assay-specific biases, TCR repertoire library preparation and sequencing were carried out by different laboratories using diverse techniques. For each donor, three plates each were used for CD4 naive and CD4 memory, two plates were used for CD8 naive, and one plate was used for CD8 memory.

CDR1 and CDR2 were assigned from the germline V gene as SGHAT and FQNNGV. Deletion took 2 bases off V and 2 bases off J, with a span of 10 bases between the germline ends. The CDR3 runs 15 amino acids, cysteine and phenylalanine included. Only CDR3 DNA is held: 45 bases, read in frame from base 1. General study outcomes and caveats: Naive subsets generally had larger estimated clonotype richness than memory subsets. Rarefaction of sorted-subset datasets indicated incomplete sequencing despite the large sequencing depth. The small number of donors limited the genetic and exposure-history diversity represented. Sharing across a few donors was observed for around 4.8% of naive CD4, over 3% of naive CD8, about 2.5% of memory CD4, and roughly 0.4% of memory CD8 clonotypes. Clonotypes shared by all four sorted-subset donors showed higher generation probabilities than non-shared clonotypes. Sampling was restricted to blood, and TCR repertoires in tissues likely differ from the TCR repertoires found in blood. Based on pairwise subsampling, the degree of clonotype sharing among donors was expected to be affected by sequencing depth.

TCR CDR3 regions were amplified from genomic DNA by multiplex PCR using the deep immunoSEQ assay. Genomic DNA extracted from each cell subset was distributed evenly over all wells of several immunoSEQ 96-well plates, and each plate served as one replicate. For sorted subsets, roughly 200 ng of genomic DNA, equivalent to some 33,000 T cell genomes, went into each replicate PCR. Purified libraries were measured with a Qubit 3.0 fluorometer, size-checked on a Bioanalyzer 2100, and measured again with the KAPA Library Quantification kit. Each immunoSEQ 96-well plate was sequenced on its own single-read 150-cycle Illumina NextSeq 550 flow cell. Per the source publication's procedure: Because only junctional sequences without quality scores were contained in the immunoSEQ output, filtering matching that applied to full-length reads could not be performed. To assign V/J genes and CDR3, sequences were annotated using PyIR, a Python wrapper for IgBLAST v1.9, with IMGT germline references. Reads were filtered out if the reads had weak V/J assignments (E-value above 1e-6), no CDR3, stop codons, out-of-frame junctions, or ambiguous translated residues. V3J clonotypes were defined as sequences sharing an identical inferred V gene, J gene, and CDR3 amino acid sequence. Percentage overlap between repertoires was calculated by dividing the number of shared unique clonotypes by the size of the smaller repertoire. Repertoire richness was assessed with RTK rarefaction, the Chao1 estimator, and Recon v2.1 estimates of unobserved clonotypes. OLGA was used to compute generation probabilities for all TCRbeta clonotypes that the gDNA method yielded from several donors. TCRdb limited this immuneACCESS table to in-frame rearrangements with V and J called. A share of clones is missing; checked studies link under half to unresolved V genes, and the rest is unexplained. V, J and clone size derive from that table, while D and trimming were established from the DNA sequence. This sample has roughly 2.1 million clones in its table, and 85% to 95% of those were observed once. The ten largest clones add up to 1.7% of the sample.

For the CD8 naive samples, CD45RO-negative cells were positively selected for CCR7, yielding a CD45RA+CCR7+ population from which TemRA cells were excluded. The donors were healthy, HIV-negative adults with no recently reported acute infections or vaccinations. Every donor was a Caucasian adult living in Nashville, Tennessee, USA. Blood was obtained by leukapheresis, after which PBMCs were separated by Ficoll-Histopaque density gradient centrifugation and cryopreserved in liquid nitrogen vapor phase. Analytical flow cytometry was used to check the purity and quantity of each magnetically sorted T cell population. Each sorted fraction had its genomic DNA isolated and then quantified by UV absorbance on a Nanodrop 2000c. For this clone: Which antigen it targets is not known. There are no base qualities to consult, and no much larger clone falls within one base.

The receptor was derived from a man between 18 and 29 years old in good health. Some clones in this sample may be carry-over from other donors' samples. The sample comprised naive CD8+ T cells from PBMCs. The sample's cell subset or site label, in plain terms: CD45RA+CCR7+. The chain was built from TRBV11-2 and TRBJ2-1; 5 matching bases give a weak D call of TRBD2. This receptor carries the CDR3 CASSLQRRAYNEQFF. The sequenced DNA is TGTGCCAGCAGCTTACAGCGGAGAGCCTACAATGAGCAGTTCTTC.